The T cell receptor (beta chain) under discussion was sequenced for a study of T cell responses to AZD1222 COVID-19 vaccine. Analysis merged second doses at about 4 or about 12 weeks. Germline V gene sequence: CDR1 SGHTA, CDR2 FQGNSA. Deletions cut 1 base from V and 0 bases from J, with 15 bases between. This CDR3 is built from 18 residues. A single count supports this clone. Its specificity is unknown. Produced via immunoSEQ multiplex PCR; TCRdb's table is partial and in-frame only. The data contain around 150,000 clones, roughly 92% of them singletons. General observations from the study: Close to half of all spike-specific TCRs reportedly target regions of the variants that are unmutated.

The starting material was peripheral blood, obtained 28 days after the second AZD1222 dose. This TCR derives from an adult who received the AZD1222 COVID-19 vaccine. The chain employs TRBV7-2 and TRBJ2-2; D is unresolved. CDR3 DNA sequence: TGTGCCAGCAGCTTAGTCCCCGTCGGACCCCCGAACACCGGGGAGCTGTTTTTT. Translated, it gives CASSLVPVGPPNTGELFF.